This entry lists 30 T cell receptor beta chains sequenced from one sample in a study of response to subunit inactivated influenza vaccine (dated by TCRdb to 2016 to 2019). The library was made by RT-PCR. The sequencing machine was an Illumina HiSeq 2500. The public reads were reprocessed in TCRdb via fastp at Q25 and MiXCR, keeping in-frame beta chains. Each entry is one CDR3 protein sequence, shown with its most common DNA and genes. Across this sample there are hundreds of thousands of distinct CDR3 sequences, with approximately 13% seen only once. The ten largest clones take up around 7% of the sample. The sequences come from PBMCs from blood, collected less than 15 days before vaccination. All receptors come from a man in his fifties or sixties who received an inactivated influenza vaccine. Donor details come from another sample of the same person, matched by shared clones.

This clonotype has just a few counts. The V gene is TRBV25-1, the J gene TRBJ2-7; D gene ambiguous. This CDR3 comprises 14 residues. Trimming took 0 bases from V and 3 from J, leaving 9 bases between them. The germline gives CDR1 MGHDK, CDR2 SYGVNS. The CDR3 DNA follows: TGTGCCAGCAGTGAATATGGGCATTTCTACGAGCAGTACTTC. It translates to CASSEYGHFYEQYF.

This clonotype was counted between two and nine times. The chain joins TRBV5-1 to TRBJ2-1; TRBD1 agrees at 7 bases. Trimming at V came to 5 bases and at J to 7 bases, leaving 6 bases not matched to a gene. The CDR3 spans 13 residues. CDR1 is SGHRS and CDR2 is YFSETQ in the germline V gene. CDR3 in amino acids: CASRPDRANEQFF. DNA for the CDR3: TGCGCCAGCAGGCCCGACAGGGCAAATGAGCAGTTCTTC. Full variable domain (outside the CDR3, taken from reference TRBV5-1 and TRBJ2-1): KAGVTQTPRYLIKTRGQQVTLSCSPISGHRSVSWYQQTPGQGLQFLFEYFSETQRNKGNFPGRFSGRQFSNSRSEMNVSTLELGDSALYLCASRPDRANEQFFGPGTRLTVL.

A few counts support this clonotype. This chain links TRBV28 with TRBJ2-7; D ambiguous. This CDR3 contains 15 residues. Germline loops: CDR1 MDHEN, CDR2 SYDVKM. Trimming pared 2 bases from V and 3 bases from J, leaving 14 bases between. The CDR3 here is CASSLGPPNSYEQYF. CDR3 bases: TGTGCCAGCAGTTTAGGCCCCCCCAACAGCTACGAGCAGTACTTC.

This clonotype has just a few counts. V usage is TRBV10-3 and J usage is TRBJ1-1; no clear D gene. Germline V gene lookup returns CDR1 ENHRY and CDR2 SYGVKD. The CDR3 sequence is 14 residues long. V shed 3 bases and J shed 1 base, with 9 bases lying between them. CDR3 DNA sequence: TGTGCCATCAGTGATTTTTCGGGGAACACTGAAGCTTTCTTT. Its protein product is CAISDFSGNTEAFF.

This clonotype turned up a few times. The rearrangement uses TRBV6-1 and TRBJ2-3, with a weak D call TRBD2 (6 bases). The length of the CDR3 is 15 residues. Trimming left V 3 bases short and J 2 bases short, with 12 bases between. CDR1 and CDR2 from the germline V gene are MNHNS and SASEGT. CDR3 loop: CASSETGRTTDTQYF. In nucleotides, the CDR3 is TGTGCCAGCAGTGAGACCGGGAGAACCACAGATACGCAGTATTTT.

This clonotype showed up just a few times. J is TRBJ1-4 and V is TRBV2; D not certain. The V and J ends lost 5 bases and 0 bases respectively, with 7 bases between them. The CDR3 covers 14 residues. Germline loops: CDR1 SNHLY, CDR2 FYNNEI. The DNA of the CDR3 is TGTGCCAGCAGTTACAGACCAACTAATGAAAAACTGTTTTTT. It specifies CASSYRPTNEKLFF.

The genes are TRBV7-8 and TRBJ1-4; D may be TRBD1 (5 bases). Germline V gene data show CDR1 as SGHVS and CDR2 as FQNEAQ. Trimming shortened V by 5 bases and J by 12 bases, and 19 bases separated the two germline ends. This CDR3 contains 14 residues. In DNA form, the CDR3 reads TGTGCCAGCAGCGGGGGGTCAGGGACTTACGAACTGTTTTTT. Its translation is CASSGGSGTYELFF.

This clonotype was observed many times. The V and J genes are TRBV9 and TRBJ2-3; TRBD2 aligns across 12 bases. Unmatched junction bases numbered 9, after V lost 4 bases and J lost 0 bases. The CDR3 is made up of 18 amino acids. Germline V gives CDR1 SGDLS, CDR2 YYNGEE. The chain's CDR3 is CASSNAPTSGRSTDTQYF. CDR3 in DNA: TGTGCCAGCAGCAACGCCCCGACTAGCGGGAGAAGCACAGATACGCAGTATTTT.

The table lists this clonotype with a few counts. V gene TRBV12-3 or TRBV12-4 combines with J gene TRBJ2-2, with D maybe TRBD2 (5 bases). V shed 3 bases and J shed 10 bases, with 15 bases lying between them. The CDR3 is 14 amino acids. The CDR3 reads CASSFRDEPKELFF. Written as DNA, the CDR3 is TGTGCCAGCAGTTTTCGGGATGAGCCGAAGGAGCTGTTTTTT.

There are a few counts of this clonotype. This sequence joins TRBV20-1 and TRBJ2-7, with 9 bases identical to TRBD2. The CDR3 runs 14 residues. CDR1 is DFQATT and CDR2 is SNEGSKA in the germline V gene (reference sequence). Trimming removed 1 base from V and 3 bases from J; junction bases left unmatched: 4. The CDR3 protein is CSARVAGVRYEQYF. CDR3 DNA: TGCAGTGCTAGAGTAGCGGGAGTACGCTACGAGCAGTACTTC.

The table lists this clonotype with a few counts. The rearrangement joins TRBV6-1 to TRBJ2-3, with 10 bases identical to TRBD2. Germline CDR1 is MNHNS and CDR2 is SASEGT. The V and J ends lost 10 bases and 1 base, in that order; junction bases with no gene match: 11. There are 16 residues in the CDR3. CDR3 bases: TGTGCCACCTCCTATAGCGGGAGGTCCCGCACAGATACGCAGTATTTT. This gives the protein CATSYSGRSRTDTQYF.

This chain uses TRBV9 with TRBJ2-5; 10 nucleotides align to TRBD2. CDR3 size: 16 residues. The germline V gene has CDR1 SGDLS and CDR2 YYNGEE. J was trimmed by 5 bases and V by 0 bases; bases with no gene match: 7. The CDR3 sequence is CASSVEDSGRMETQYF. CDR3 nucleotide sequence: TGTGCCAGCAGCGTAGAGGATAGCGGGAGGATGGAGACCCAGTACTTC.

The CDR3 protein is CASSYPTSGTSVEQFF. CDR3 DNA sequence: TGTGCCAGCAGTTACCCTACTAGCGGGACTAGCGTTGAGCAGTTCTTC. V gene TRBV6-5 combines with J gene TRBJ2-1, with TRBD2 matching 10 bases. Germline V gene sequence: CDR1 MNHEY, CDR2 SVGAGI. With V trimmed by 2 bases and J by 9 bases, 10 bases remained unmatched. This CDR3 has 16 residues.

This clonotype has a count of ten or more. The V and J genes are TRBV7-9 and TRBJ2-7; D might be TRBD2 (5 bases). Germline loops: CDR1 SEHNR, CDR2 FQNEAQ (reference sequence). This CDR3 has 13 amino acids. Deletions cut 5 bases from V and 2 bases from J, with 10 bases between. The CDR3 nucleotides are TGTGCCAGCAGCCCGGGGATAACCTACGAGCAGTACTTC. Amino acid sequence: CASSPGITYEQYF.

The V gene is TRBV27, the J gene TRBJ1-6; D remains unclear. The V end lost 6 bases, the J end lost 3 bases, and 12 bases lay between the germline ends. This CDR3 contains 15 residues. Germline V CDR1 and CDR2: MNHEY, SMNVEV (reference sequence). CDR3 amino acids: CASRYDGYYNSPLHF. DNA of the CDR3: TGTGCCAGCAGATACGACGGATACTATAATTCACCCCTCCACTTT.

This clonotype was seen a handful of times. This chain connects TRBV21-1 to TRBJ1-5; the D call TRBD1 from the table was never checked on the DNA. TRBV21-1 is labeled a pseudogene. The CDR3 loop spans 18 amino acids. CDR3: CASSKALRPRTGARWVHF. Written as DNA, the CDR3 is TGTGCCAGCAGCAAAGCGCTACGACCAAGGACAGGGGCGAGATGGGTGCATTTT.

This clonotype was picked up a small number of times. The gene calls are TRBV6-5 and TRBJ2-7; either TRBD1 or TRBD2 may fit D (5 bases each). The germline V gene has CDR1 MNHEY and CDR2 SVGAGI. V was cut by 4 bases and J by 1 base, with 17 bases left in between. The CDR3 has 16 amino acids. CDR3 sequence (DNA): TGTGCCAGCAGTTCGCCCCTCCGGGACGGGTCCTACGAGCAGTACTTC. Translated: CASSSPLRDGSYEQYF.

This clonotype was recorded at least ten times. The chain carries TRBV7-2 and TRBJ2-3; 12 nucleotides match TRBD2. CDR1 is SGHTA, CDR2 FQGNSA, per germline. The CDR3 extends over 15 amino acids. V shed 4 bases, J shed 4 bases, and the junction held 3 bases outside the gene matches. CDR3 nucleotide sequence: TGTGCCAGCAGCTCCCGACTAGCGGGAGCAGATACGCAGTATTTT. Encoded protein: CASSSRLAGADTQYF.

The chain joins TRBV12-3 or TRBV12-4 to TRBJ2-1, with 8 bases fitting TRBD2. This CDR3 contains 13 residues. Trimming cost V 3 bases and J 10 bases; bases outside gene matches: 5. CDR3 in amino acids: CASSFGGAREQFF. The CDR3 DNA reads as TGTGCCAGCAGTTTCGGGGGGGCCAGGGAGCAGTTCTTC.

This clonotype was picked up a small number of times. V gene TRBV19 combines with J gene TRBJ2-1; no clear D. The CDR3 is made up of 12 amino acids. Germline values: CDR1 LNHDA, CDR2 SQIVND (reference sequence). Trimming removed 3 bases from V and 10 bases from J, with 10 bases in between. The CDR3 spells CASSMGTLEQFF. The DNA for the CDR3 is TGTGCCAGTAGTATGGGTACGCTAGAGCAGTTCTTC.

The rearrangement links TRBV29-1 to TRBJ2-1, with 12 positions matching TRBD2. The length of the CDR3 is 15 residues. Germline CDR1 is SQVTM and CDR2 is ANQGSEA. Trimming removed 7 bases from V and 5 bases from J; junction bases left unmatched: 9. The CDR3: CSASSGRAVNNEQFF. The CDR3 nucleotides read TGCAGCGCATCTAGCGGGAGGGCCGTAAACAATGAGCAGTTCTTC.

V and J are TRBV5-1 and TRBJ2-3, with 7 positions matching TRBD2. Trimming at V came to 0 bases and at J to 5 bases, leaving 9 bases not matched to a gene. Germline CDR1 reads SGHRS; CDR2 reads YFSETQ. This CDR3 is 16 amino acids long. In DNA form, the CDR3 reads TGCGCCAGCAGCTTGGACGGGGCGGCTAGCGGAGATACGCAGTATTTT. Amino acid sequence: CASSLDGAASGDTQYF.

The rearrangement uses TRBV2 and TRBJ1-5; D is undetermined. This CDR3 has 14 residues. Germline V gene data show CDR1 as SNHLY and CDR2 as FYNNEI. The V end lost 3 bases, the J end lost 2 bases, and 8 bases lay between the germline ends. CDR3 amino acids: CASSDSSGNQPQHF. The CDR3 coding sequence is TGTGCCAGCAGTGATTCATCCGGCAATCAGCCCCAGCATTTT.

V usage is TRBV24-1 and J usage is TRBJ1-5, with no clear D. The CDR3 sequence is 12 residues long. V was pared by 3 bases and J by 4 bases, with 3 bases between. The germline CDR1 and CDR2 sequences are KGHDR and SFDVKD. CDR3 sequence (DNA): TGTGCCACCAGTGATAGAAATCAGCCCCAGCATTTT. Residues: CATSDRNQPQHF.

The rearrangement uses TRBV12-3 or TRBV12-4 and TRBJ2-7, with 9 positions matching TRBD1. The CDR3 runs to 13 residues. The J segment lost 9 bases and the V segment lost 6 bases, leaving 9 bases of the junction unmatched. The CDR3 spells CASRTGGTFRQYF. The CDR3 coding sequence is TGTGCCAGCAGGACAGGGGGTACCTTCAGGCAGTACTTC.

In its sample, this clonotype was seen a few times. This chain uses TRBV6-5 with TRBJ2-5; a weak D match, TRBD1 (5 bases). With 0 bases removed from V and 0 bases from J, the gap between germline ends came to 5 bases. The CDR3 is 14 residues long. From germline, CDR1 is MNHEY and CDR2 SVGAGI. The CDR3 loop is CASSYSTDQETQYF. CDR3 coding DNA: TGTGCCAGCAGTTACTCGACAGACCAAGAGACCCAGTACTTC.

This CDR3 is CASSPTGTYPETQYF. The CDR3 DNA sequence: TGTGCCAGCAGCCCGACGGGGACCTACCCAGAGACCCAGTACTTC. This chain joins TRBV11-2 and TRBJ2-5; D assignment may be TRBD1 or TRBD2 (5 bases each). Trimming removed 5 bases at V and 4 bases at J, with 17 bases between. This CDR3 comprises 15 residues. Looked up from germline, CDR1 is SGHAT and CDR2 is FQNNGV.

The CDR3 DNA is TGCGCCAGCAGCGCCGACGCAGATACGCAGTATTTT. Its protein product is CASSADADTQYF. The chain recombines TRBV5-1 with TRBJ2-3; D unclear. The CDR3 contains 12 residues. Germline V gene data show CDR1 as SGHRS and CDR2 as YFSETQ. Between the trimmed V and J ends, which lost 4 bases and 4 bases, there was a span of 7 bases.

The CDR3: CASRAGTSGEQYF. CDR3 nucleotide sequence: TGTGCCAGCAGAGCCGGGACTAGCGGCGAGCAGTACTTC. The chain carries TRBV28 and TRBJ2-7, with 11 bases identical to TRBD2. Per germline, CDR1 MDHEN and CDR2 SYDVKM. V lost 6 bases to trimming and J lost 6 bases; unmatched junction nucleotides: 4. The CDR3 covers 13 residues.

A few counts support this clonotype. The chain carries TRBV20-1 and TRBJ2-6, with D hard to call. CDR3 length: 15 residues. The V end lost 6 bases, the J end lost 0 bases, and 12 bases lay between the germline ends. Germline-derived CDR1 and CDR2 are DFQATT and SNEGSKA (reference sequence). The DNA for the CDR3 is TGCAGTGCAGGTGACGCCAGCTCTGGGGCCAACGTCCTGACTTTC. Amino acid sequence: CSAGDASSGANVLTF.